Ten or more counts support the clone carrying this TCR beta chain. TCR beta CDR3 regions were amplified from RNA transcripts. The TCR CDR3 was amplified in a first-round RT-PCR using the HTBI primer set. MiXCR was run by TCRdb on the multiplex PCR reads, yielding one entry per CDR3 protein. Seen here are about 580,000 distinct CDR3 sequences, roughly 13% observed once, and the top ten hold almost 6%. This record belongs to a study of T cells in Graves' hyperthyroidism and ophthalmopathy. The CDR3 has 13 residues. Trimming pared 3 bases from V and 6 bases from J, leaving 9 bases between. Germline assignment: CDR1 LNHDA and CDR2 SQIVND (reference sequence). Before ophthalmopathy appeared, progressors gave blood at initial hyperthyroidism diagnosis. It was around 11 ml of fresh peripheral blood that supplied the PBMCs.

The sample taken for sequencing was blood. The clonotype was recovered from a woman in her 30s with Graves' hyperthyroidism that later progressed to Graves' ophthalmopathy. The chain carries TRBV19 and TRBJ2-1; the D gene is possibly TRBD2 (6 bases). CDR3 region: CASSMLRGNEQFF. Here the CDR3 DNA reads TGTGCCAGTAGTATGTTGCGGGGCAATGAGCAGTTCTTC.